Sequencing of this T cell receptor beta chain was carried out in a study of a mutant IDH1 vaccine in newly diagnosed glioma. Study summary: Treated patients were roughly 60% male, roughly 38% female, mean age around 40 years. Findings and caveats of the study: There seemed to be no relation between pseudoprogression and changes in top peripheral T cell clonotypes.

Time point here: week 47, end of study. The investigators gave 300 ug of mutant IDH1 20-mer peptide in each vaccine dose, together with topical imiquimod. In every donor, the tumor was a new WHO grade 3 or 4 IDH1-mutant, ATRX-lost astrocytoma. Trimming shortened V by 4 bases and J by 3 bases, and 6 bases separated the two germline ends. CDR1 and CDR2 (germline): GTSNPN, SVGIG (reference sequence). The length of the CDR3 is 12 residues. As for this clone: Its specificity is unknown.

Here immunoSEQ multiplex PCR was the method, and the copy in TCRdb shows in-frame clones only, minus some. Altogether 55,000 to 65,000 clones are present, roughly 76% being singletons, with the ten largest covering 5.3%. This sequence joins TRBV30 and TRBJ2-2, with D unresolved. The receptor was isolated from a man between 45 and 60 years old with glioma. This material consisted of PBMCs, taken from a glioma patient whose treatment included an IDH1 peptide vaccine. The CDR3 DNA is TGTGCCTGGATCCCTCACACCGGGGAGCTGTTTTTT. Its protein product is CAWIPHTGELFF.